This T cell receptor (beta chain) was documented in a study of shared clonotypes between healthy human individuals. The CDR3 length is 15 residues. V lost 7 bases, J lost 4 bases, and 9 bases stayed unmatched. Germline-derived CDR1 and CDR2 are MNHEY and SMNVEV (reference sequence). Around 83 million PBMCs served as the genomic DNA source for unsorted samples. TCRdb's copy holds only in-frame clones and misses some; the assay was immunoSEQ multiplex PCR. The sample holds 450,000 to 650,000 clones; roughly four fifths are singletons and the top ten take around 11%. Source material: PBMCs. The chain recombines TRBV27 with TRBJ2-1, with 8 bases identical to TRBD1. This receptor was identified in a middle-aged woman in good health. Some clones in this sample may be carry-over from other donors' samples. The CDR3 DNA sequence: TGTGCCAGCACAAACAAAGGGACAGGTTACAATGAGCAGTTCTTC. It specifies CASTNKGTGYNEQFF.